The present entry profiles one TCR beta chain with its context. The CDR3 length is 14 residues. Trimming removed 2 bases from V and 6 bases from J; junction bases left unmatched: 6. Germline V gene lookup returns CDR1 SGHTA and CDR2 FQGNSA. Some clones are missing from TCRdb's copy, which holds only in-frame ones; the method was immunoSEQ multiplex PCR. This table has approximately 45,000 clones, about 88% appearing once. This specimen belongs to a study of blood T cell repertoires in COVID-19. Sequenced sample: peripheral blood. The origin of this receptor is a human donor in a cohort sampled during active COVID-19. V gene TRBV7-2 combines with J gene TRBJ1-2; 7 bases match TRBD1. CDR3 nucleotides: TGTGCCAGCAGCTTACTAGGGGGCGGGGATGGCTACACCTTC. Its translation is CASSLLGGGDGYTF. The full variable domain, its missing parts supplied by reference TRBV7-2 and TRBJ1-2, is GAGVSQSPSNKVTEKGKDVELRCDPISGHTALYWYRQSLGQGLEFLIYFQGNSAPDKSGLPSDRFSAERTGGSVSTLTIQRTQQEDSAVYLCASSLLGGGDGYTFGSGTRLTVV.